Listed below are T cell receptor beta chains from one sample, sequenced in a study of cytomegalovirus exposure and HLA in healthy donors. The data were produced by immunoSEQ multiplex PCR, yet TCRdb's version contains in-frame clones alone and is incomplete. The sample includes about 160,000 clones, 86% of them seen just once. What was sequenced was PBMCs. The receptors come from a woman aged 18-29 years in good health and CMV-seronegative. Both conserved end residues are part of each CDR3. The D gene is left open where the match is weak. Expanded clones are given a class, and other clones once, few, many or no size at all.

>-|-|TRBJ1-5|TRBV7-9
CASTRESQPQHF
TGTGCCAGCACCCGGGAGAGTCAGCCCCAGCATTTT
>-|-|TRBJ1-2|TRBV6-5
CASSYSAGAGYTF
TGTGCCAGCAGTTACTCGGCTGGTGCTGGCTACACCTTC
>-|-|TRBJ1-4|TRBV18
CASSPRQRTNEKLFF
TGTGCCAGCTCACCCCGACAGCGAACTAATGAAAAACTGTTTTTT
>-|TRBD1|TRBJ1-1|TRBV27
CASSPPGQPGTEAFF
TGTGCCAGCAGTCCTCCGGGACAGCCGGGGACTGAAGCTTTCTTT
>-|-|TRBJ2-7|TRBV14
CASSQVGRRGVSYEQYF
TGTGCCAGCAGCCAAGTGGGTCGGAGGGGCGTCTCCTACGAGCAGTACTTC
>-|TRBD2|TRBJ2-7|TRBV5-4
CASSGGPSGRSSYEQYF
TGTGCCAGCAGCGGCGGACCTAGCGGCCGCAGCTCCTACGAGCAGTACTTC
>-|TRBD1|TRBJ1-5|TRBV9
CASSKRTGASNQPQHF
TGTGCCAGCAGCAAAAGGACAGGGGCTAGCAATCAGCCCCAGCATTTT
>-|TRBD2|TRBJ2-1|TRBV5-4
CASHLAGGHNEQFF
TGTGCCAGCCACCTAGCGGGAGGGCACAATGAGCAGTTCTTC
>-|-|TRBJ1-1|TRBV6-5
CASSYRRGTEAFF
TGTGCCAGCAGTTACCGCAGGGGCACTGAAGCTTTCTTT
>-|TRBD2|TRBJ2-1|TRBV6-1
CASRRLAGYDEQFF
TGTGCCAGCAGGCGGCTAGCGGGATATGATGAGCAGTTCTTC
>few|TRBD1|TRBJ2-3|TRBV5-4
CASSFADRADTQYF
TGTGCCAGCAGTTTCGCCGACAGGGCAGATACGCAGTATTTT
>-|TRBD1|TRBJ1-5|TRBV4-1
CASSRIPGGLNQPQHF
TGCGCCAGCAGTCGAATCCCAGGGGGCTTGAATCAGCCCCAGCATTTT
>-|TRBD1|TRBJ1-5|TRBV2
CAKTGTNQPQHF
TGTGCCAAGACAGGGACGAATCAGCCCCAGCATTTT
>-|-|TRBJ1-5|TRBV19
CASSFTGGDQPQHF
TGTGCCAGTAGCTTCACCGGAGGGGATCAGCCCCAGCATTTT
>-|TRBD2|TRBJ2-1|TRBV7-7
CASSPSGSSYNEQFF
TGTGCTAGCAGCCCGAGCGGGAGCTCCTACAATGAGCAGTTCTTC